This T cell receptor beta chain stems from a study of Ad26.COV2.S vaccination and SARS-CoV-2 variants. This table comes from immunoSEQ multiplex PCR, and its TCRdb copy is limited to in-frame clones, with some not included. The sample lists about 680,000 clones; 70% to 90% were seen once. Treatment denoted: around 19 received Ad26.COV2.S at low or high dose, single or two shots; roughly five received placebo; per-sample allocation not given. Specimens were obtained on day 63 following the first vaccine or placebo injection. The TCR originated in a person aged 18-60 years who received the Ad26.COV2.S COVID-19 vaccine or a placebo. The specimen was peripheral blood, collected in a trial of Ad26.COV2.S vaccine versus placebo.

The CDR3 DNA reads as TGTGCCAGCTCACCAGCAATCGAGGGTGGCTACACCTTC. As protein: CASSPAIEGGYTF. The V gene is TRBV18, the J gene TRBJ1-2, with D unresolved. The CDR3 sequence is 13 residues long. Germline assignment: CDR1 KGHSH and CDR2 LQKENI. The V end lost 2 bases, the J end lost 7 bases, and 11 bases lay between the germline ends.